These 16 T cell receptor beta chains were sequenced from one sample in a study of shared clonotypes between healthy human individuals. The protocol was immunoSEQ multiplex PCR, while the TCRdb copy is restricted to in-frame clones and leaves out a portion. The repertoire holds millions of clones, with around 96% as singletons. CD45RO-negative cells were positively selected for CCR7, leaving out terminally differentiated effector memory CD45RA+ cells. The specimen sequenced was naive CD8+ T cells sorted from blood. The receptors here all came from a man younger than 35 in good health.

The chain joins TRBV29-1 to TRBJ1-1; unclear D gene. Germline V CDR1 and CDR2: SQVTM, ANQGSEA. Trimming took 4 bases from V and 1 from J, leaving 16 bases between them. The CDR3 has 15 amino acids. CDR3 sequence reads: CSVGGGKSANTEAFF. DNA of the CDR3: TGCAGCGTTGGGGGTGGCAAGTCAGCGAACACTGAAGCTTTCTTT.

The V gene is TRBV10-2, the J gene TRBJ2-7; 8 bases line up with TRBD2. Trimming took 0 bases from V and 3 from J; bases not matched to a gene: 1. The CDR3 loop spans 14 amino acids. Germline CDR1 and CDR2: WSHSY and SAAADI. The CDR3 reads CASSESAGDYEQYF. CDR3 sequence (DNA): TGCGCCAGCAGTGAGTCAGCGGGGGACTACGAGCAGTACTTC.

In regard to this clone: A junction boundary mismatches the germline segment, possibly from a read error. V is TRBV28 and J is TRBJ2-2; 7 nucleotides line up with TRBD1. CDR3 size: 17 residues. CDR1 is MDHEN and CDR2 is SYDVKM in the germline V gene. In DNA form, the CDR3 reads TGTGCCAGCAGGCTCGACAGGGAGTCTAAGAACCCCGGGGAGCTGTTTTTT. Protein sequence: CASRLDRESKNPGELFF.

V gene TRBV28 combines with J gene TRBJ1-5; D unresolved. The CDR3 consists of 17 residues. CDR1 is MDHEN and CDR2 is SYDVKM in the germline V gene. Trimming removed 3 bases at V and 0 bases at J, with 15 bases between. The CDR3: CASSLDPGSYSNQPQHF. The CDR3 DNA sequence: TGTGCCAGCAGTTTGGACCCGGGATCTTATAGCAATCAGCCCCAGCATTTT. The full variable domain, in which reference TRBV28 and TRBJ1-5 provide the parts outside the CDR3, is DVKVTQSSRYLVKRTGEKVFLECVQDMDHENMFWYRQDPGLGLRLIYFSYDVKMKEKGDIPEGYSVSREKKERFSLILESASTNQTSMYLCASSLDPGSYSNQPQHFGDGTRLSIL.

The rearrangement links TRBV9 to TRBJ1-1, with unresolved D. The germline V gene has CDR1 SGDLS and CDR2 YYNGEE. This CDR3 spans 14 amino acids. V lost 4 bases and J 3 bases, leaving 13 bases between the germline ends. The CDR3 sequence: CASSPGGLDTEAFF. DNA for the CDR3: TGTGCCAGCAGCCCCGGTGGTTTGGACACTGAAGCTTTCTTT.

The rearrangement links TRBV10-3 to TRBJ2-7; 10 bases are a match to TRBD2. CDR1 and CDR2 (germline): ENHRY, SYGVKD. Trimming at V came to 2 bases and at J to 3 bases, leaving 4 bases not matched to a gene. This CDR3 region has 15 residues. The CDR3 DNA sequence: TGTGCCATCAGTGAGGAGCCTAGCGGGAGCTACGAGCAGTACTTC. Its protein is CAISEEPSGSYEQYF.

The chain carries TRBV7-2 and TRBJ2-3, with 8 bases aligning to TRBD2. The germline gives CDR1 SGHTA, CDR2 FQGNSA. This CDR3 contains 16 residues. Trimming removed 5 bases from V and 6 bases from J; junction bases left unmatched: 13. The CDR3 spells CASSPGSGGQWDTQYF. CDR3 coding DNA: TGTGCCAGCAGCCCCGGGTCGGGAGGGCAGTGGGATACGCAGTATTTT.

The chain is built from TRBV30 and TRBJ2-1; 7 bases are shared with TRBD2. After removal of 5 bases from V and 9 bases from J, the junction contained 16 bases not matched to a gene. This CDR3 contains 15 residues. CDR1 and CDR2 from the germline V gene are GTSNPN and SVGIG (reference sequence). CDR3 amino acids: CAWEGTTTPLGEQFF. The DNA of the CDR3 is TGTGCCTGGGAAGGGACTACCACACCCCTCGGTGAGCAGTTCTTC.

This clone was seen once. This chain links TRBV5-1 with TRBJ2-3; possible D gene TRBD1, 8 bases. This CDR3 comprises 15 residues. The V gene lost 7 bases and the J gene lost 1 base, with 16 bases spanning the gap. The germline V gene has CDR1 SGHRS and CDR2 YFSETQ. CDR3 sequence reads: CASQGASGGTDTQYF. CDR3 nucleotides: TGCGCCAGCCAGGGGGCCAGCGGGGGCACAGATACGCAGTATTTT. Full variable domain (remainder filled in from reference TRBV5-1 and TRBJ2-3): KAGVTQTPRYLIKTRGQQVTLSCSPISGHRSVSWYQQTPGQGLQFLFEYFSETQRNKGNFPGRFSGRQFSNSRSEMNVSTLELGDSALYLCASQGASGGTDTQYFGPGTRLTVL.

The J gene is TRBJ2-1, the V gene TRBV5-6, with D possibly TRBD1 on 5 matching bases. V shed 1 base and J shed 10 bases, with 9 bases lying between them. Germline assignment: CDR1 SGHDT and CDR2 YYEEEE. This CDR3 has 12 amino acids. As DNA, the CDR3 is TGTGCCAGCAGCTTGCAGGGAACGGAGCAGTTCTTC. As protein: CASSLQGTEQFF. The full variable domain, with the rest looked up from reference TRBV5-6 and TRBJ2-1, is DAGVTQSPTHLIKTRGQQVTLRCSPKSGHDTVSWYQQALGQGPQFIFQYYEEEERQRGNFPDRFSGHQFPNYSSELNVNALLLGDSALYLCASSLQGTEQFFGPGTRLTVL.

The rearrangement links TRBV5-1 to TRBJ2-3; 9 bases fit TRBD1. Trimming took 3 bases from V and 4 from J; bases not matched to a gene: 9. Germline lookup yields CDR1 SGHRS and CDR2 YFSETQ. There are 16 residues in the CDR3. As DNA, the CDR3 is TGCGCCAGCAGCTCCTGGACAGGGGCGGAGGCAGATACGCAGTATTTT. Protein product: CASSSWTGAEADTQYF. The whole variable domain, filled in from reference TRBV5-1 and TRBJ2-3, reads KAGVTQTPRYLIKTRGQQVTLSCSPISGHRSVSWYQQTPGQGLQFLFEYFSETQRNKGNFPGRFSGRQFSNSRSEMNVSTLELGDSALYLCASSSWTGAEADTQYFGPGTRLTVL.

Remarks on this clone: Different DNA sequences within this sample yield the same CDR3. The V and J genes are TRBV20-1 and TRBJ2-1; D is unresolved. Looked up from germline, CDR1 is DFQATT and CDR2 is SNEGSKA (reference sequence). The CDR3 is 10 amino acids. V lost 5 bases and J 5 bases, leaving 4 bases between the germline ends. The DNA of the CDR3 is TGCAGTGCTGGTGACAATGAGCAGTTCTTC. It specifies CSAGDNEQFF.

This clone was detected once. The rearrangement uses TRBV6-1 and TRBJ2-3; 8 nucleotides agree with TRBD1. V lost 7 bases to trimming and J lost 5 bases; unmatched junction nucleotides: 5. The CDR3 runs 13 residues. Germline V CDR1 and CDR2: MNHNS, SASEGT. The CDR3 reads CASKQGVGDTQYF. The CDR3 coding sequence is TGTGCCAGCAAACAGGGGGTTGGAGATACGCAGTATTTT.

CDR3 bases: TGCGCCAGCAGTGATACTGGCTCTGGGGCCAACGTCCTGACTTTC. Translation: CASSDTGSGANVLTF. This chain connects TRBV10-2 to TRBJ2-6; D is ambiguous. Germline-derived CDR1 and CDR2 are WSHSY and SAAADI. The germline V and J ends were trimmed by 3 bases and 0 bases, with 6 bases remaining between them. The CDR3 totals 15 residues.

The rearrangement links TRBV4-2 to TRBJ2-2; TRBD1 might be the D (5 bases). Germline V gives CDR1 LGHNA, CDR2 YNFKEQ. Trimming removed 0 bases at V and 5 bases at J, with 22 bases between. The CDR3 totals 19 residues. The DNA of the CDR3 is TGTGCCAGCAGCCAAGATTTAGTTGAAAGGGCAGGGAAAACCGGGGAGCTGTTTTTT. It yields the protein CASSQDLVERAGKTGELFF.

The rearrangement joins TRBV4-3 to TRBJ2-1; the match to TRBD2 covers 9 bases. The length of the CDR3 is 15 residues. Looked up from germline, CDR1 is LGHNA and CDR2 is YSLEER. J was trimmed by 4 bases and V by 2 bases; bases with no gene match: 3. CDR3 region: CASSQLAGEYNEQFF. CDR3 sequence (DNA): TGCGCCAGCAGCCAATTAGCGGGAGAGTACAATGAGCAGTTCTTC.